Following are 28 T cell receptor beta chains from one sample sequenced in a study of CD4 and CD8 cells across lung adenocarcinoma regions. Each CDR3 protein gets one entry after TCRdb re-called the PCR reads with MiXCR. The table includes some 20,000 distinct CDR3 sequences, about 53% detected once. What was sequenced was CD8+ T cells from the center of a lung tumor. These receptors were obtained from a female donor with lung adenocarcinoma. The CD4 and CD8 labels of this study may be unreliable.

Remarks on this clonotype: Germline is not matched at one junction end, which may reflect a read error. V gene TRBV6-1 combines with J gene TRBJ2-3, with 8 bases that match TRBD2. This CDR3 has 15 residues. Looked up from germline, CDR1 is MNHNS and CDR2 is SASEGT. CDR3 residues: CARGHSGGSTDEQFF. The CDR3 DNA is TGTGCCAGGGGCCACTCGGGAGGGAGCACCGATGAGCAGTTCTTT.

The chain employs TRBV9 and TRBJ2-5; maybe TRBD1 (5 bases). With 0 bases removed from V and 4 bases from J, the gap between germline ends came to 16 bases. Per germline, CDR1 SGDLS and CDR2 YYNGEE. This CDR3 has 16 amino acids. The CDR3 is CASSVGSGLDRETQYF. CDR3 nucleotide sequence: TGTGCCAGCAGCGTAGGGTCAGGGCTGGATCGAGAGACCCAGTACTTC.

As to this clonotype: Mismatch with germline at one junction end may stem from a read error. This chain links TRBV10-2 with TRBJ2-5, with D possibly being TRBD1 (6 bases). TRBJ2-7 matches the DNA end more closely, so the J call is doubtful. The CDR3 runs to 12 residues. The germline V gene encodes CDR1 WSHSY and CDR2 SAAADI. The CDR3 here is CANSEGEYEQYF. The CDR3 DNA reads TGCGCCAACAGTGAGGGGGAATACGAGCAGTACTTC.

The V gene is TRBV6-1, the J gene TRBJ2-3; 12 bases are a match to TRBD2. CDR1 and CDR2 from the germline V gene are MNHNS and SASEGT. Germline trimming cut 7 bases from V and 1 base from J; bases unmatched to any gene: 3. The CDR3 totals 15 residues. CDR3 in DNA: TGTGCCAGCAAGACTAGCGGGGGCGGCACAGATACGCAGTATTTT. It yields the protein CASKTSGGGTDTQYF.

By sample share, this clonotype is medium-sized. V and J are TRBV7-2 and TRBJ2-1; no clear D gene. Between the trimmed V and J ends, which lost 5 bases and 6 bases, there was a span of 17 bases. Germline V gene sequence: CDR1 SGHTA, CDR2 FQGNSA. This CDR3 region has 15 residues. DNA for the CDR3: TGTGCCAGCAGCCCCCTGCCGGCTAGTTTCAATGAGCAGTTCTTC. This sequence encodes CASSPLPASFNEQFF.

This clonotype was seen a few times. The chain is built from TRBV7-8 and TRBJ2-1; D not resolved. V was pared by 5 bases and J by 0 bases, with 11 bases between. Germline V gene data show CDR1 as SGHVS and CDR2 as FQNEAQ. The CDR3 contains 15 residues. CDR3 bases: TGTGCCAGCAGCCCAGACGCAAGCTCCTACAATGAGCAGTTCTTC. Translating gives CASSPDASSYNEQFF.

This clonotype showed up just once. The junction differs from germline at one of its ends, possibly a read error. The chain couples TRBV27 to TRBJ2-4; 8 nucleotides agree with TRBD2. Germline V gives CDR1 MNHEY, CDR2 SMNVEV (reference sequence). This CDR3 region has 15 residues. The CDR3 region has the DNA TGTGCCCGCAGGCGGGGGGAGTTTTCCACAGACACTCAGTATTTC. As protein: CARRRGEFSTDTQYF.

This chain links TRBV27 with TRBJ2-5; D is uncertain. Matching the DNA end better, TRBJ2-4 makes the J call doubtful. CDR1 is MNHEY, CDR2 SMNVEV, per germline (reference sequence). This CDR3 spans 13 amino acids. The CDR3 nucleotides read TGTGCCAGCAGAGGCCTTGACCAAGACATTCAGTACTTC. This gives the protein CASRGLDQDIQYF.

In DNA, the CDR3 is TGTGCCAGCAGTTACTCTTTGGGCGACAGCTCCTACGAGCAGTACTTC. Its translation is CASSYSLGDSSYEQYF. This rearrangement joins TRBV6-5 to TRBJ2-7; the D gene is possibly TRBD1 (5 bases). Per the germline V gene, CDR1 is MNHEY and CDR2 is SVGAGI. V lost 0 bases and J lost 0, with 12 bases in between. This CDR3 has 16 residues.

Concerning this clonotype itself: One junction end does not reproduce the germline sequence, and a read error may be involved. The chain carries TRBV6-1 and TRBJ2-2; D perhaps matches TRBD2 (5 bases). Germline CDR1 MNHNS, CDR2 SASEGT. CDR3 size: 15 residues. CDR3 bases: TGTGCCAGCAGTAGCGCTAGAGTAAGCACCGGGAAGCTGTATTTT. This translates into CASSSARVSTGKLYF.

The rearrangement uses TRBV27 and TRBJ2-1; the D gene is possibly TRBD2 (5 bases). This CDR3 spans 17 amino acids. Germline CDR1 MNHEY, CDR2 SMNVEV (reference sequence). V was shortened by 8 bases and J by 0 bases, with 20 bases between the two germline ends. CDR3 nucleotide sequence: TGTGCCAGCGGGGTGGGAGCTGGACCGAGCTCCTACAATGAGCAGTTCTTC. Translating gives CASGVGAGPSSYNEQFF.

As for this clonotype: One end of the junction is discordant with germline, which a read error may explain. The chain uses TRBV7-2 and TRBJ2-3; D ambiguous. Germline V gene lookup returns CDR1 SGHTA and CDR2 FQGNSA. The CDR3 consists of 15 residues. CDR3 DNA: TGTGCCGGCGGCTTCAGACGCCGGGTCCCAGAGACGCAGTATTTT. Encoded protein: CAGGFRRRVPETQYF.

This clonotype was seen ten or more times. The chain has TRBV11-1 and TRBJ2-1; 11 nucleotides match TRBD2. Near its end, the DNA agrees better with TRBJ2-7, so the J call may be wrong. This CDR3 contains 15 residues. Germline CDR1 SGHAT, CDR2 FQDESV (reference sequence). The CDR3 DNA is TGTGCCAGATACATTACTAGCGGGAGAGTCTACGAGCAGTACGTC. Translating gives CARYITSGRVYEQYV.

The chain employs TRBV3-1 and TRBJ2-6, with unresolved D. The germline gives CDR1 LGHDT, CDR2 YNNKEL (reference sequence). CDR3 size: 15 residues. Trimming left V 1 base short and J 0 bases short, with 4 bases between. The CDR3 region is CASSQGASGANVLTF. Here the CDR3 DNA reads TGTGCCAGCAGCCAAGGGGCCTCTGGGGCCAACGTCCTGACTTTC.

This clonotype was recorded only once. CDR3 DNA sequence: TGTGCCAGCAGGAACAGCAATGAGCAGTTCTTC. Translating gives CASRNSNEQFF. The chain carries TRBV6-1 and TRBJ2-5; no definite D call. The end of the DNA aligns better with TRBJ2-1, so the J call may be wrong. Germline values: CDR1 MNHNS, CDR2 SASEGT. This CDR3 spans 11 amino acids.

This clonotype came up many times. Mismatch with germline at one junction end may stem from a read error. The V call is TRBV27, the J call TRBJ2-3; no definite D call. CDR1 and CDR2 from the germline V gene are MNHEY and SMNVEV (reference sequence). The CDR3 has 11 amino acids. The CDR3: CASGPQDTQYF. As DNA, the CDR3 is TGTGCCAGCGGTCCTCAAGATACCCAGTATTTC.

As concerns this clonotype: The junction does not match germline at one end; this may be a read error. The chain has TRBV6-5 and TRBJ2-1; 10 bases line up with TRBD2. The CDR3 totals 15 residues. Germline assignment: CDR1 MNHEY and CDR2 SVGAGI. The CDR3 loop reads CASSYRTSGFHEQLF. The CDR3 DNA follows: TGTGCCAGCAGTTACAGGACTAGCGGATTTCATGAGCAGCTCTTC.

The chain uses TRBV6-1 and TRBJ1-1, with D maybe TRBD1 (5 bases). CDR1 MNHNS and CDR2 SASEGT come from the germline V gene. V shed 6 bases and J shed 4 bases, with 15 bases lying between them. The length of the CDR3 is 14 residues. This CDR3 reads CASRDSGGSTEAFF. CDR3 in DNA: TGTGCCAGCAGAGACAGCGGGGGGAGCACTGAAGCTTTCTTT.

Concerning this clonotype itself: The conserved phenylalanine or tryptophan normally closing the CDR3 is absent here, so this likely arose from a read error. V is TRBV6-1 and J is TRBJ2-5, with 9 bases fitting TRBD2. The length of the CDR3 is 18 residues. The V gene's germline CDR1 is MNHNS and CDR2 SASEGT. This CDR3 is CASSEGVVAGGWQETQYV. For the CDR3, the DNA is TGTGCCAGCAGTGAAGGCGTTGTGGCGGGAGGGTGGCAAGAGACGCAGTACGTC.

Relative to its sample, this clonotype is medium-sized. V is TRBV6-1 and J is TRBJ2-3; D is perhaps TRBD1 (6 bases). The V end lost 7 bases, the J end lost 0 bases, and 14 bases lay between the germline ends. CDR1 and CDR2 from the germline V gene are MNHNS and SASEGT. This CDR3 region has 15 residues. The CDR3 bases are TGTGCCAGCAACTCTCAGGGGATTAGCACAGATACGCAGTATTTT. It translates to CASNSQGISTDTQYF.

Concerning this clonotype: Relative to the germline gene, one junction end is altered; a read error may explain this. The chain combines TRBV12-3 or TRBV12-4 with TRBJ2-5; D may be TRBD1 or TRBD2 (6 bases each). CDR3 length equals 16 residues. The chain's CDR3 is CASRPTGGRDTETQYF. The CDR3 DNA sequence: TGTGCCAGTAGGCCGACCGGGGGCCGTGACACAGAGACCCAGTATTTC.

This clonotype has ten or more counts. CDR3 sequence reads: CASSSGTGTYEQYF. The CDR3 nucleotides read TGTGCCAGCAGTTCTGGGACAGGGACATACGAGCAGTACTTC. V is TRBV6-2 or TRBV6-3 and J is TRBJ2-5; 9 bases fit TRBD1. The J call is doubtful: the DNA matches TRBJ2-7 better. The CDR3 runs 14 residues. Per germline, CDR1 MNHEY and CDR2 SVGEGT.

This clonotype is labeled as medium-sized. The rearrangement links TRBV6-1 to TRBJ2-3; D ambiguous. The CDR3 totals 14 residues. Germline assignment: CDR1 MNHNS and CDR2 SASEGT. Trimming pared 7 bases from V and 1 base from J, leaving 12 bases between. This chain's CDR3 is CASNPGRRTDTQYF. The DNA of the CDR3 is TGTGCCAGCAATCCGGGCCGTCGCACAGATACGCAGTATTTT.

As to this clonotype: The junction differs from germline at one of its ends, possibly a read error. This chain's CDR3 is CASSLVPGKTETQYF. The CDR3 DNA follows: TGCGCCAGCAGCTTGGTTCCGGGGAAGACAGAGACGCAGTACTTT. The V and J genes are TRBV5-1 and TRBJ2-3, with D perhaps assigned TRBD1 or TRBD2 (5 bases each). CDR3 size: 15 residues. Germline V gives CDR1 SGHRS, CDR2 YFSETQ.

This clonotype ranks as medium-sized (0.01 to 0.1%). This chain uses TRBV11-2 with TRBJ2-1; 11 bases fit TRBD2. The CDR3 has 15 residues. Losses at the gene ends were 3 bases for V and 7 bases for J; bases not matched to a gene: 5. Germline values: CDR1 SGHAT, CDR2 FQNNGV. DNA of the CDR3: TGTGCCAGCAGCTTCTCCGGGACTAGCGGAAATGAGCAGTTCTTC. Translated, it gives CASSFSGTSGNEQFF.

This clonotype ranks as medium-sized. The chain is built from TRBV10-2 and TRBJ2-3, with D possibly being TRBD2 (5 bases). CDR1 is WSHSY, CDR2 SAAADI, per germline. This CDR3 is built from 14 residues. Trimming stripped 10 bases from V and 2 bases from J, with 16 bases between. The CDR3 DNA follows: TGCGCCACCTCAATCGGACTCATCACAGATACGCAGTATTTT. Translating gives CATSIGLITDTQYF.

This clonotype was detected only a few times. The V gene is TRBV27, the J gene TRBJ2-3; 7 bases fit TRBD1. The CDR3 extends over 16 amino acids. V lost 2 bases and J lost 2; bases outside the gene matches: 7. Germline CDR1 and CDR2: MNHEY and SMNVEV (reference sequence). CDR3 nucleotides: TGTGCCAGCAGTTTAGTCGGGACAGCCCTCACAGATACGCAGTATTTT. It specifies CASSLVGTALTDTQYF.

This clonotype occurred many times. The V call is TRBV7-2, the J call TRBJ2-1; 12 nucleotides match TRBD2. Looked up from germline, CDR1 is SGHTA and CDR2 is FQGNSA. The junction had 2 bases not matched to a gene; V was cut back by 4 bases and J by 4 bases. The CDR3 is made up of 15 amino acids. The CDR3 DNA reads TGTGCCAGCAGCTCTCTAGCGGGAGGGTACAATGAGCAGTTCTTC. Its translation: CASSSLAGGYNEQFF. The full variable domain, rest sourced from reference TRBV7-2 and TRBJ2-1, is GAGVSQSPSNKVTEKGKDVELRCDPISGHTALYWYRQSLGQGLEFLIYFQGNSAPDKSGLPSDRFSAERTGGSVSTLTIQRTQQEDSAVYLCASSSLAGGYNEQFFGPGTRLTVL.